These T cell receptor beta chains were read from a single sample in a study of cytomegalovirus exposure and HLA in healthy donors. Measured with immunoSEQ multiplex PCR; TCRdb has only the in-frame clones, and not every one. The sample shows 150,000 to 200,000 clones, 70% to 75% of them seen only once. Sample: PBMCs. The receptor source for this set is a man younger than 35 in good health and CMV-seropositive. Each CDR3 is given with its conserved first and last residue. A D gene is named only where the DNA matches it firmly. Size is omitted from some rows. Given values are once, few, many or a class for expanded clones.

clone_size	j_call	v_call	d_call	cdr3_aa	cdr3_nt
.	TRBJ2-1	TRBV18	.	CASFQGGNEQFF	TGTGCCAGCTTCCAAGGGGGAAATGAGCAGTTCTTC
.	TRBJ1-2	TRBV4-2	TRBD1	CASSQGEGDREGYTF	TGTGCCAGCAGCCAAGGGGAGGGGGACAGGGAAGGCTACACCTTC
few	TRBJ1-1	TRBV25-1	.	CASKAASPLNTEAFF	TGTGCCAGCAAGGCGGCCTCGCCATTGAACACTGAAGCTTTCTTT
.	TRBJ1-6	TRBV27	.	CASSPRDNYNSPLHF	TGTGCCAGCAGTCCCCGGGACAACTATAATTCACCCCTCCACTTT
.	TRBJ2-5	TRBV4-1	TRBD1	CASSQEETGTRTQYF	TGCGCCAGCAGCCAAGAGGAGACAGGGACCCGGACCCAGTACTTC
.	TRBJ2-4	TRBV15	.	CATSRDATSLNIQYF	TGTGCCACCAGCAGAGATGCGACTAGTTTAAACATTCAGTACTTC
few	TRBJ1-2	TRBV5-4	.	CASGHSGDSYGYTF	TGTGCCAGCGGTCACTCCGGGGACTCGTATGGCTACACCTTC
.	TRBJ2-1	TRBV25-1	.	CASRDSQFYNEQFF	TGTGCCAGCAGGGACTCCCAATTCTACAATGAGCAGTTCTTC
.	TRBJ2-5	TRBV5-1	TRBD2	CASSLGPGGQETQYF	TGCGCCAGCAGCTTGGGTCCGGGAGGTCAAGAGACCCAGTACTTC
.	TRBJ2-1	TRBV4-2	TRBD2	CASSQDPPGGGRSDEQFF	TGTGCCAGCAGCCAAGATCCCCCCGGCGGGGGGCGTTCCGATGAGCAGTTCTTC
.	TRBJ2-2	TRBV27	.	CASSTSGLGGELFF	TGTGCCAGCAGTACCTCAGGGTTGGGCGGGGAGCTGTTTTTT
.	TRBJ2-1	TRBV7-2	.	CASSLAQGGSEQFF	TGTGCCAGCAGCTTAGCACAGGGTGGAAGTGAGCAGTTCTTC
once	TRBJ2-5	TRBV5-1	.	CASSLALDSGFRETQYF	TGCGCCAGCAGCTTGGCATTGGACAGCGGATTCCGGGAGACCCAGTACTTC
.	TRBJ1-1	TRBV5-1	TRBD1	CASSWGQGAGEAFF	TGCGCCAGCAGCTGGGGACAGGGGGCCGGTGAAGCTTTCTTT
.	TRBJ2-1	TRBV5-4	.	CASSPYRQGRNEQFF	TGTGCCAGCAGCCCCTACCGCCAGGGGCGCAATGAGCAGTTCTTC
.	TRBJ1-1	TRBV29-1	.	CSVEGTEAFF	TGCAGCGTTGAAGGGACAGAAGCTTTCTTT
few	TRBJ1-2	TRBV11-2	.	CASSPQGVDGYTF	TGTGCCAGCAGCCCACAGGGAGTTGATGGCTACACCTTC
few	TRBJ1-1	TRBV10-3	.	CAISLDRWNTEAFF	TGTGCCATCAGCTTAGACAGGTGGAACACTGAAGCTTTCTTT
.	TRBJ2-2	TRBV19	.	CASSIFRGEGRELFF	TGTGCCAGTAGTATTTTCAGGGGCGAAGGCCGGGAGCTGTTTTTT